The 29 T cell receptor beta chains listed next were all sequenced from one sample in a study of graft-versus-host responses after intestinal transplantation. Sequencing was performed with immunoSEQ multiplex PCR; in TCRdb, only in-frame clones are kept and a portion is missing. The sample contains 90,000 to 150,000 clones, about 95% of which appear only once. These receptors have no identified antigens. The material was unstimulated CD8+ T cells sorted from spleen or lymph node cells, obtained before intestinal transplant. The receptors originated from a human donor who received an intestinal transplant.

This rearrangement joins TRBV28 to TRBJ1-5; D gene unclear. The germline V and J ends were trimmed by 1 base and 5 bases, with 12 bases remaining between them. The CDR3 is made up of 15 amino acids. CDR1 MDHEN and CDR2 SYDVKM come from the germline V gene. For the CDR3, the DNA is TGTGCCAGCAGTTTATTAGCAGAAGGTGATCAGCCCCAGCATTTT. This encodes CASSLLAEGDQPQHF.

The J gene is TRBJ1-5, the V gene TRBV28; the D gene is possibly TRBD1 (6 bases). Trimming removed 5 bases at V and 5 bases at J, with 13 bases between. The CDR3 consists of 14 residues. In germline, CDR1 is MDHEN, CDR2 SYDVKM. DNA of the CDR3: TGTGCCAGCAGTCCCCGGGACAACCATCAGCCCCAGCATTTT. Protein product: CASSPRDNHQPQHF.

The chain carries TRBV15 and TRBJ2-5; 9 nucleotides agree with TRBD1. CDR3 size: 15 residues. The germline V gene has CDR1 LNHNV and CDR2 YYDKDF (reference sequence). V trimming: 4 bases; J trimming: 5 bases; junction bases outside the gene matches: 8. The CDR3 here is CATSKIQGAGETQYF. As DNA, the CDR3 is TGTGCCACCAGCAAAATACAGGGGGCGGGTGAGACCCAGTACTTC.

The V call is TRBV4-1, the J call TRBJ2-5; 7 bases are a match to TRBD1. Germline CDR1 MGHRA, CDR2 YSYEKL. This CDR3 is 17 amino acids long. The junction had 10 bases not matched to a gene; V was cut back by 3 bases and J by 0 bases. In nucleotides, the CDR3 is TGCGCCAGCAGCCACGCCCGGGACAGCATAAACCAAGAGACCCAGTACTTC. Its translation: CASSHARDSINQETQYF.

CDR3 loop: CAWSIGGVNEQYF. In DNA, the CDR3 is TGTGCCTGGAGCATAGGGGGAGTAAACGAGCAGTACTTC. The genes are TRBV30 and TRBJ2-7, with a possible D match to TRBD1 (6 bases). From germline, CDR1 is GTSNPN and CDR2 SVGIG (reference sequence). The CDR3 is 13 amino acids. The germline V and J ends were trimmed by 3 bases and 5 bases, with 14 bases remaining between them. Full variable domain (missing parts from reference TRBV30 and TRBJ2-7): SQTIHQWPATLVQPVGSPLSLECTVEGTSNPNLYWYRQAAGRGLQLLFYSVGIGQISSEVPQNLSASRPQDRQFILSSKKLLLSDSGFYLCAWSIGGVNEQYFGPGTRLTVT.

The CDR3 sequence: CASSQDERGRGHIQYF. DNA of the CDR3: TGCGCCAGCAGCCAAGATGAGAGGGGGCGAGGGCACATTCAGTACTTC. The V call is TRBV4-1, the J call TRBJ2-4; 7 nucleotides agree with TRBD1. Germline V CDR1 and CDR2: MGHRA, YSYEKL. V shed 0 bases and J 8 bases; nucleotides not matched to a gene: 10. The CDR3 is 16 residues long.

The rearrangement joins TRBV7-3 to TRBJ2-1; 8 bases line up with TRBD2. CDR1 SGHTA and CDR2 FQGTGA come from the germline V gene. V trimming: 4 bases; J trimming: 0 bases; junction bases outside the gene matches: 2. The CDR3 sequence is 15 residues long. The CDR3 reads CASSWSGSSYNEQFF. Written as DNA, the CDR3 is TGTGCCAGCAGCTGGAGCGGGAGCTCCTACAATGAGCAGTTCTTC.

Worth noting for this clone: Other DNA sequences in the same sample also yield this CDR3. This sequence joins TRBV5-6 and TRBJ2-1; no reliable D call. The CDR3 covers 12 residues. V lost 4 bases and J 3 bases, leaving 5 bases between the germline ends. Germline V lookup: CDR1 SGHDT, CDR2 YYEEEE. The CDR3 here is CASSLNYNEQFF. CDR3 DNA sequence: TGTGCCAGCAGCCTCAACTACAATGAGCAGTTCTTC.

Concerning this clone itself: Other DNA variants within this sample encode the same CDR3. This rearrangement joins TRBV6-5 to TRBJ1-4; tentative D call: TRBD1 (5 bases). V lost 6 bases, J lost 8 bases, and 16 bases lay in between. This CDR3 is 14 amino acids long. CDR1 MNHEY and CDR2 SVGAGI come from the germline V gene. CDR3 in amino acids: CASSYGLGEEKLFF. CDR3 sequence (DNA): TGTGCCAGCAGCTACGGCTTAGGGGAAGAAAAACTGTTTTTT.

The chain combines TRBV4-1 with TRBJ2-5; D is undetermined. Near its end, the DNA agrees better with TRBJ2-7, so the J call may be wrong. This CDR3 spans 13 amino acids. CDR1 MGHRA and CDR2 YSYEKL come from the germline V gene. CDR3 coding DNA: TGCGCCAGCAGCCAAGTCGTAACCTACGAGCAGTACTTC. Translating it yields CASSQVVTYEQYF.

The chain uses TRBV19 and TRBJ2-1; 9 nucleotides line up with TRBD1. This CDR3 spans 14 amino acids. With V trimmed by 7 bases and J by 7 bases, 8 bases remained unmatched. CDR1 is LNHDA and CDR2 is SQIVND in the germline V gene (reference sequence). The CDR3: CASTLGTGSNEQFF. The CDR3 coding sequence is TGTGCCAGTACTCTTGGGACAGGGTCGAATGAGCAGTTCTTC.

V and J are TRBV7-8 and TRBJ1-5; D gene unclear. CDR1 is SGHVS, CDR2 FQNEAQ, per germline. Trimming removed 5 bases from V and 2 bases from J, with 16 bases in between. The CDR3 sequence is 16 residues long. CDR3 nucleotides: TGTGCCAGCAGCCCCACCTCCGAAGAGGGCAATCAGCCCCAGCATTTT. Translation: CASSPTSEEGNQPQHF.

This rearrangement joins TRBV9 to TRBJ1-1, with 10 bases fitting TRBD1. CDR1 is SGDLS, CDR2 YYNGEE, per germline. This CDR3 has 14 amino acids. J was trimmed by 3 bases and V by 5 bases; bases with no gene match: 4. The CDR3 here is CASRLGTGDTEAFF. The CDR3 region has the DNA TGTGCCAGCAGACTGGGGACAGGGGACACTGAAGCTTTCTTT.

The chain carries TRBV10-3 and TRBJ2-1, with no clear D. Trimming cost V 2 bases and J 2 bases, with 7 bases left between them. CDR3 length: 14 residues. Germline CDR1 ENHRY, CDR2 SYGVKD. CDR3 sequence (DNA): TGTGCCATCAGTGAGGATCGCGCCTACAATGAGCAGTTCTTC. This encodes CAISEDRAYNEQFF.

V and J are TRBV7-3 and TRBJ2-3, with D possibly being TRBD2 (6 bases). Germline CDR1 SGHTA, CDR2 FQGTGA. Trimming pared 2 bases from V and 6 bases from J, leaving 9 bases between. CDR3 length: 13 residues. The CDR3 here is CASSLLGGDTQYF. CDR3 DNA sequence: TGTGCCAGCAGCTTACTTGGGGGGGATACGCAGTATTTT.

The chain joins TRBV2 to TRBJ2-3; 9 bases are shared with TRBD2. J gave up 4 bases and V 1 base, and 9 bases lay outside the gene matches. This CDR3 contains 17 residues. CDR1 and CDR2 from the germline V gene are SNHLY and FYNNEI. The CDR3 nucleotides are TGTGCCAGCAGTGAAGAATTAGCGGGAGCTCCCTCAGATACGCAGTATTTT. This translates into CASSEELAGAPSDTQYF.

This clone appeared a few times. The CDR3 protein is CASRAGTGVSEQYF. The CDR3 nucleotides read TGTGCCAGCAGGGCCGGGACAGGGGTTTCCGAGCAGTACTTC. The chain has TRBV2 and TRBJ2-7; 10 bases are shared with TRBD1. V was pared by 6 bases and J by 6 bases, with 8 bases of the junction left unmatched. The CDR3 is made up of 14 amino acids. CDR1 SNHLY and CDR2 FYNNEI come from the germline V gene.

The CDR3 DNA sequence: TGTGCCAGCAGCGTCAACCCGACAGGGGACCACAATGAGCAGTTCTTC. Translated, it gives CASSVNPTGDHNEQFF. The rearrangement links TRBV9 to TRBJ2-1; TRBD1 matches at 8 bases. This CDR3 is 16 amino acids long. Unmatched junction bases numbered 9, after V lost 2 bases and J lost 5 bases. Germline lookup yields CDR1 SGDLS and CDR2 YYNGEE. Using reference TRBV9 and TRBJ2-1 for the parts outside the CDR3, the full variable domain is DSGVTQTPKHLITATGQRVTLRCSPRSGDLSVYWYQQSLDQGLQFLIQYYNGEERAKGNILERFSAQQFPDLHSELNLSSLELGDSALYFCASSVNPTGDHNEQFFGPGTRLTVL.

The V call is TRBV9, the J call TRBJ1-1, with 8 nucleotides matching TRBD1. CDR1 is SGDLS and CDR2 is YYNGEE in the germline V gene. Unmatched junction bases numbered 4, after V lost 0 bases and J lost 3 bases. CDR3 length equals 15 residues. The CDR3 loop is CASSVETGEDTEAFF. In DNA form, the CDR3 reads TGTGCCAGCAGCGTAGAGACAGGGGAGGACACTGAAGCTTTCTTT.

A single count supports this clone. The chain carries TRBV11-2 and TRBJ1-2; 7 nucleotides agree with TRBD1. Germline trimming cut 3 bases from V and 4 bases from J; bases unmatched to any gene: 2. Germline V gene data show CDR1 as SGHAT and CDR2 as FQNNGV. The CDR3 runs to 13 residues. This CDR3 is CASSLGTAYGYTF. CDR3 coding DNA: TGTGCCAGCAGCTTGGGGACAGCCTATGGCTACACCTTC.

The chain employs TRBV4-1 and TRBJ2-1; perhaps TRBD2 as D (6 bases). There are 17 residues in the CDR3. The germline V and J ends were trimmed by 3 bases and 0 bases, with 15 bases remaining between them. In germline, CDR1 is MGHRA, CDR2 YSYEKL. The CDR3 nucleotides read TGCGCCAGCAGCCAGGTCCCGGGACTTATCTCCTACAATGAGCAGTTCTTC. Its protein product is CASSQVPGLISYNEQFF.

The chain recombines TRBV29-1 with TRBJ2-7; 9 bases align to TRBD1. In germline, CDR1 is SQVTM, CDR2 ANQGSEA. The CDR3 consists of 13 residues. J gave up 5 bases and V 5 bases, and 7 bases lay outside the gene matches. As DNA, the CDR3 is TGCAGCGTTCCCGGGACAGGGTACCACGAGCAGTACTTC. This sequence encodes CSVPGTGYHEQYF.

The count of this clone is one. The J gene is TRBJ1-1, the V gene TRBV5-1; 7 bases match TRBD1. The CDR3 totals 15 residues. Germline CDR1 reads SGHRS; CDR2 reads YFSETQ. J gave up 1 base and V 5 bases, and 8 bases lay outside the gene matches. The CDR3 region has the DNA TGCGCCAGCAGAGTACAGGGGTCAACGAACACTGAAGCTTTCTTT. This encodes CASRVQGSTNTEAFF.

The chain couples TRBV9 to TRBJ2-3; no clear D. Germline V gives CDR1 SGDLS, CDR2 YYNGEE. V lost 0 bases to trimming and J lost 1 base, with 12 bases between them. The CDR3 has 16 amino acids. The CDR3 bases are TGTGCCAGCAGCGTAGGAGAAGGCCATGGCACAGATACGCAGTATTTT. It codes for CASSVGEGHGTDTQYF.

This clone was seen only once. The V gene is TRBV15, the J gene TRBJ2-7, with a tentative D call TRBD1 (5 bases). The CDR3 is 16 amino acids. Trimming cost V 4 bases and J 0 bases, with 16 bases left between them. Germline CDR1 reads LNHNV; CDR2 reads YYDKDF (reference sequence). CDR3 amino acids: CATSTPLGRASYEQYF. CDR3 bases: TGTGCCACCAGCACCCCTTTGGGCAGGGCCTCCTACGAGCAGTACTTC.

The CDR3 is CASSLTPGLAETGELFF. The CDR3 nucleotides read TGTGCCAGCAGCTTAACCCCCGGACTAGCGGAAACCGGGGAGCTGTTTTTT. This rearrangement joins TRBV7-3 to TRBJ2-2; 10 bases line up with TRBD2. Germline V lookup: CDR1 SGHTA, CDR2 FQGTGA. The CDR3 runs to 17 residues. The J segment lost 5 bases and the V segment lost 0 bases, leaving 6 bases of the junction unmatched.

The V and J genes are TRBV27 and TRBJ1-2; possibly TRBD1 for D (5 bases). The V end was cut by 2 bases, the J end by 8 bases, with 18 bases between. CDR3 length equals 15 residues. Germline CDR1 reads MNHEY; CDR2 reads SMNVEV (reference sequence). CDR3 coding DNA: TGTGCCAGCAGTTTAGGGGGGGACCCCTTTGCCGGCTACACCTTC. It translates to CASSLGGDPFAGYTF.

This chain links TRBV11-3 with TRBJ1-1; the match to TRBD1 covers 9 bases. Trimming took 0 bases from V and 3 from J; bases not matched to a gene: 14. The CDR3 contains 19 residues. From germline, CDR1 is SGHNT and CDR2 YENEEA. For the CDR3, the DNA is TGTGCCAGCAGCTTAGAAGGGACCAGACAGGGGGATAGGGACACTGAAGCTTTCTTT. It codes for CASSLEGTRQGDRDTEAFF.

The V gene is TRBV6-5, the J gene TRBJ1-1; D remains ambiguous. V was cut by 2 bases and J by 1 base, with 11 bases left in between. Germline CDR1 and CDR2: MNHEY and SVGAGI. This CDR3 spans 15 amino acids. CDR3 region: CASSYKQASNTEAFF. CDR3 DNA sequence: TGTGCCAGCAGTTACAAGCAGGCCTCGAACACTGAAGCTTTCTTT.